This T cell receptor (beta chain) was sequenced for a study of blood T cell repertoires in COVID-19. Study-level background: Donors in the United States, Italy and Spain gave samples during acute or convalescent COVID-19. PBMCs, B-cell-depleted T cells, or T cells provided the cDNA or gDNA that made up the material.

Per the authors' pipeline: Scientists estimated how many nucleated cells there were by amplifying reference gene primers. Generated by immunoSEQ multiplex PCR, the TCRdb table keeps only in-frame clones and is missing some. The D gene and trimming were derived from the DNA, and the V and J assignments and clone size from that table. Counted here are over 50,000 clones, over 75% occurring once; the ten biggest clones make up around 28%. Germline CDR1 SGHRS, CDR2 YFSETQ. The germline V and J ends were trimmed by 0 bases and 2 bases, with 9 bases remaining between them. This CDR3 is built from 14 residues.

This TCR was recovered from a human donor in a cohort sampled during active COVID-19. This sequence joins TRBV5-1 and TRBJ2-7, with a tentative D call TRBD1 (5 bases). Material: peripheral blood. CDR3 nucleotide sequence: TGCGCCAGCAGCTTGGAGGGGTCGCCCTACGAGCAGTACTTC. This codes for CASSLEGSPYEQYF.